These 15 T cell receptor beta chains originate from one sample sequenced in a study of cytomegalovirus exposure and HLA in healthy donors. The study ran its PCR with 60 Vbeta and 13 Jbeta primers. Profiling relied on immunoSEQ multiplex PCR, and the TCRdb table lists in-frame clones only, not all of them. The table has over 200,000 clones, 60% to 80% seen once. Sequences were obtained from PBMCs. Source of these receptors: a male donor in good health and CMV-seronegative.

CDR3: CASSPPWQIYGYTF. The CDR3 bases are TGCGCCAGCAGCCCTCCGTGGCAGATTTATGGCTACACCTTC. The chain has TRBV4-1 and TRBJ1-2; D gene ambiguous. Trimming took 4 bases from V and 5 from J, leaving 14 bases between them. The CDR3 contains 14 residues. Germline CDR1 is MGHRA and CDR2 is YSYEKL.

CDR3 protein: CASSIEGGHTGELFF. The CDR3 DNA reads as TGTGCCAGTAGTATCGAGGGAGGGCACACCGGGGAGCTGTTTTTT. The chain has TRBV19 and TRBJ2-2; TRBD2 matches 7 bases. The CDR3 length is 15 residues. V trimming: 3 bases; J trimming: 3 bases; junction bases outside the gene matches: 4. Germline CDR1 is LNHDA and CDR2 is SQIVND (reference sequence).

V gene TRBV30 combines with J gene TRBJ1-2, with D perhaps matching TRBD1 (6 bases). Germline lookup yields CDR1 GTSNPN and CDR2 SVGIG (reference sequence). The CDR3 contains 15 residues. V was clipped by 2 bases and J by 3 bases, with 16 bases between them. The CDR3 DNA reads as TGTGCCTGGAGTTTTCCAGGGGTATTCGACTATGGCTACACCTTC. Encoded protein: CAWSFPGVFDYGYTF.

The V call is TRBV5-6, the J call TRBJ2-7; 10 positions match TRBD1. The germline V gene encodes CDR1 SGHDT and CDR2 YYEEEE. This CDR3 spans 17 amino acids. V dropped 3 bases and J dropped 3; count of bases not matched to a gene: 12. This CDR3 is CASSSGTGAPLNYEQYF. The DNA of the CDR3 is TGTGCCAGCAGCTCCGGGACAGGGGCCCCCCTTAACTACGAGCAGTACTTC.

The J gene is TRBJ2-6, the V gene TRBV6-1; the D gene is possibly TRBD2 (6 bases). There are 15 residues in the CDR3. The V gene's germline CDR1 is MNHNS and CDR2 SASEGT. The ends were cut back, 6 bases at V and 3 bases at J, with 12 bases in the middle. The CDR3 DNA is TGTGCCAGCAGCCTGGGGGGTTATGGGGCCAACGTCCTGACTTTC. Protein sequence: CASSLGGYGANVLTF.

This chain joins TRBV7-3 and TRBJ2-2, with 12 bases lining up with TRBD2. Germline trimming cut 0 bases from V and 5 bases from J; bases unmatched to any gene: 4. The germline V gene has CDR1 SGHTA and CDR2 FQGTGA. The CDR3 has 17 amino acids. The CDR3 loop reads CASSLTGTSGRTGELFF. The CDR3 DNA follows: TGTGCCAGCAGCTTAACGGGAACTAGCGGGAGGACCGGGGAGCTGTTTTTT.

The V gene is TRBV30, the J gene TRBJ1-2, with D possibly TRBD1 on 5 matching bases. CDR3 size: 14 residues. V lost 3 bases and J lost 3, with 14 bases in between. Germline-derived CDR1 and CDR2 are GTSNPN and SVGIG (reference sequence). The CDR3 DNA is TGTGCCTGGAGGGGACCGGCGGGGGACTATGGCTACACCTTC. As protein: CAWRGPAGDYGYTF.

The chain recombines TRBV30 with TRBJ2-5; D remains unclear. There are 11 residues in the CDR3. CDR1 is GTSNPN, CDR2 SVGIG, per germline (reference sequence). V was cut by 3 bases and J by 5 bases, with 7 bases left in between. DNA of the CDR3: TGTGCCTGGAGGGATAGCGAGACCCAGTACTTC. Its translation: CAWRDSETQYF.

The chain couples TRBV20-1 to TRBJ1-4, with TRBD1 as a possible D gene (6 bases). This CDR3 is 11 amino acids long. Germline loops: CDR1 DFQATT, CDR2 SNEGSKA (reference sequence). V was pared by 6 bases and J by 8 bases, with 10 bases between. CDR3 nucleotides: TGCAGTGCAACCCAGGGGGAAAAACTGTTTTTT. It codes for CSATQGEKLFF.

CDR3 sequence reads: CASSRAGPLSYEQYF. CDR3 sequence (DNA): TGTGCCAGCAGCCGCGCGGGGCCGCTAAGCTACGAGCAGTACTTC. The V gene is TRBV5-6, the J gene TRBJ2-5; weak D call: TRBD2 (6 bases). The end of the DNA fits TRBJ2-7 better, so the J call may be wrong. Germline CDR1 and CDR2: SGHDT and YYEEEE. The CDR3 length is 15 residues.

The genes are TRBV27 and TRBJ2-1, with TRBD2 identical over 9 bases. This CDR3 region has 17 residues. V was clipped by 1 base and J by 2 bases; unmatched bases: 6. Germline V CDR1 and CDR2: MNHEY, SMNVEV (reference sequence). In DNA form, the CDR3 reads TGTGCCAGCAGTTTATTTCCTAGCGGGGCTCCCTACAATGAGCAGTTCTTC. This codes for CASSLFPSGAPYNEQFF.

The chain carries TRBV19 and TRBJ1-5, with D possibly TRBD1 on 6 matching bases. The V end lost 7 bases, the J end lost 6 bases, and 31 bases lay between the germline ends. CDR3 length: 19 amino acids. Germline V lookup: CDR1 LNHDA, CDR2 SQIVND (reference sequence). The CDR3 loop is CASTRQASGGIIGSQPQHF. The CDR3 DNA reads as TGTGCCAGTACTAGACAGGCGAGCGGGGGTATTATCGGTAGTCAGCCCCAGCATTTT. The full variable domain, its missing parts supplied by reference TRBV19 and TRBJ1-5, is DGGITQSPKYLFRKEGQNVTLSCEQNLNHDAMYWYRQDPGQGLRLIYYSQIVNDFQKGDIAEGYSVSREKKESFPLTVTSAQKNPTAFYLCASTRQASGGIIGSQPQHFGDGTRLSIL.

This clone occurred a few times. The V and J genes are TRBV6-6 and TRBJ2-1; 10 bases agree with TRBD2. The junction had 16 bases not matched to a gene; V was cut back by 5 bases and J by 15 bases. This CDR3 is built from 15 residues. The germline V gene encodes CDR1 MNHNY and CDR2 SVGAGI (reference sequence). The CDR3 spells CASSDPASGRLNPFF. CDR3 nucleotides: TGTGCCAGCAGTGACCCGGCTAGCGGGAGATTGAATCCGTTCTTC.

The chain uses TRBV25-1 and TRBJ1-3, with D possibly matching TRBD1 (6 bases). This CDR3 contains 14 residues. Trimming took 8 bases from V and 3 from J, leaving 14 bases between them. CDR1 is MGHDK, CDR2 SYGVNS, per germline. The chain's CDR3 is CASGNTGFGNTIYF. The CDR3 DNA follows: TGTGCCAGCGGTAACACAGGGTTTGGAAACACCATATATTTT.

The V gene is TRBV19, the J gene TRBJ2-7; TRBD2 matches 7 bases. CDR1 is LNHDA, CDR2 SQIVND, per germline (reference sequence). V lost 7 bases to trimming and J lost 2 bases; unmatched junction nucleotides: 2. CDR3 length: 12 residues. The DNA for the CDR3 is TGTGCCAGTAAAAGCGGGGCCTACGAGCAGTACTTC. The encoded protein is CASKSGAYEQYF.